This TCR beta chain comes out of a study of shared clonotypes between healthy human individuals (TCRdb year 2020). Regarding the study in general: The cohort comprised a couple of women and a few men aged 18 to 49 years. For each donor, CD4 naive and CD4 memory were each run on three plates, CD8 naive on two plates, and CD8 memory on one plate. Between about 0.8 and 9 billion PBMCs per donor were obtained by leukapheresis. To increase sequencing depth and limit assay-specific biases, different laboratories used diverse techniques to prepare libraries and sequence TCR repertoires. To estimate repertoire size and how much clonotypes are shared between individuals, the study performed deep sequencing of blood TCR repertoires from a few healthy adults.

Using the deep immunoSEQ assay, TCR CDR3 regions were amplified from genomic DNA by multiplex PCR. Extracted genomic DNA from each cell subset was distributed evenly across all wells of several immunoSEQ 96-well plates, and each plate was treated as a replicate. For sorted subsets, approximately 200 ng of genomic DNA, equivalent to roughly 33,000 T cell genomes, went into each replicate PCR. Purified libraries were measured with a Qubit 3.0 fluorometer, size-checked on a Bioanalyzer 2100, and measured again with the KAPA Library Quantification kit. A separate single-read 150-cycle Illumina NextSeq 550 flow cell was used to sequence each immunoSEQ 96-well plate. The paper's data handling went like this. Because the immunoSEQ output included only junctional sequences and no quality scores, the filtering could not be the same as the filtering used for full-length reads. To assign V/J genes and CDR3, sequences were annotated against IMGT germline references using PyIR, a Python wrapper for IgBLAST v1.9. Reads were removed for weak V/J assignments (E-value above 1e-6), missing CDR3, stop codons, out-of-frame junctions, or ambiguous translated residues. V3J clonotypes were defined as sequences sharing an identical inferred V gene, J gene, and CDR3 amino acid sequence. To compute the percentage overlap between repertoires, the number of shared unique clonotypes was divided by the size of the smaller repertoire. Richness of each repertoire was evaluated using RTK rarefaction, the Chao1 estimator, and Recon v2.1 estimates of unobserved clonotypes. For all TCRbeta clonotypes obtained by the gDNA method from a few donors, generation probabilities were computed with OLGA. TCRdb retrieved this table from immuneACCESS and kept in-frame rearrangements only. Not all clones are present; in checked studies, unresolved V genes account for under half, and no reason is known for the remainder. The DNA gave D and trimming, while V, J and clone size come from that table. Within this sample are more than 550,000 clones, with approximately 77% of them counted one time only. The top ten constitute around 1.8% of the sample.

Points the paper makes about the study in general: Sampling was restricted to blood, and TCR repertoires in tissues likely differ from the TCR repertoires found in blood. Sharing across four donors was observed for around 4.8% of naive CD4, over 3% of naive CD8, 2% to 2.5% of memory CD4, and about 0.4% of memory CD8 clonotypes. Rarefaction of sorted-subset datasets indicated incomplete sequencing despite the large sequencing depth. Because the study included only a small number of donors, the genetic and exposure-history diversity represented was limited. Pairwise subsampling indicated that sequencing depth was expected to affect the degree of clonotype sharing among donors. Estimated clonotype richness was generally larger for naive than for memory subsets. Higher generation probabilities were observed for clonotypes shared by all four sorted-subset donors than for non-shared clonotypes.

This clone was found a few times. There is no known antigen for this receptor. Per-base quality was not reported, and no clone a single base away is much larger than it. Cut back by 7 bases and 0 bases, the V and J ends lie 4 bases apart. CDR1 and CDR2, looked up from the germline V gene, are MDHEN and SYDVKM. The CDR3 runs 12 residues from the cysteine to the phenylalanine. The entry retains the CDR3 DNA only, 36 bases that are in frame from base 1. Healthy HIV-negative adults with no recently reported acute infections or vaccinations were included as donors. Only Caucasian adults living in Nashville, Tennessee, USA were represented among the donors. CD4+ T cells were enriched by magnetic negative selection; naive cells were then positively selected on CD45RA, and the negative fraction formed the memory subset. Blood was obtained by leukapheresis, after which PBMCs were separated by Ficoll-Histopaque density gradient centrifugation and cryopreserved in liquid nitrogen vapor phase. Analytical flow cytometry was used to check the purity and quantity of every magnetically sorted T cell population. Each sorted fraction had its genomic DNA isolated and then quantified by UV absorbance on a Nanodrop 2000c.

The clonotype comes from a woman aged 25 to 45 in good health. The sequenced sample consisted of memory CD4+ T cells sorted from blood. The intended sense of this specimen's cell subset or site label: CD45RA-negative fraction. The chain is encoded by TRBV28 joined to TRBJ1-3, with the D gene uncertain. The CDR3 protein is CASIYSGNTIYF. The DNA reads as follows: TGTGCCAGCATTTACTCTGGAAACACCATATATTTT. Outside the CDR3, residues come from the reference TRBV28 and TRBJ1-3 proteins, so the full variable domain is: DVKVTQSSRYLVKRTGEKVFLECVQDMDHENMFWYRQDPGLGLRLIYFSYDVKMKEKGDIPEGYSVSREKKERFSLILESASTNQTSMYLCASIYSGNTIYFGEGSWLTVV.